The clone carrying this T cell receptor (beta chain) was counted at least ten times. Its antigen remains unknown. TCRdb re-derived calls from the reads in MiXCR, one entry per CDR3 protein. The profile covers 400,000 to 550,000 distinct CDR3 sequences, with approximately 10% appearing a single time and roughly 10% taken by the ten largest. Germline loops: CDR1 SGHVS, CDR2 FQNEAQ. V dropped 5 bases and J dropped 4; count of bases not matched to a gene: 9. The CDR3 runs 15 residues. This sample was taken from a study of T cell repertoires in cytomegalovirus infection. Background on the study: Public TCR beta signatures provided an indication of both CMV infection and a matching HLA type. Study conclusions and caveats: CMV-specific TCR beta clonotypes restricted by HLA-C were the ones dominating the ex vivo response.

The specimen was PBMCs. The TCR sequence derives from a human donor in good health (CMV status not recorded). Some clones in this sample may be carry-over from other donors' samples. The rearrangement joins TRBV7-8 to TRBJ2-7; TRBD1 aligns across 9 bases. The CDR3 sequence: CASSPRGTGSYEQYF. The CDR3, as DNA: TGTGCCAGCAGCCCAAGGGGGACAGGGAGTTACGAGCAGTACTTC.